The clone carrying this T cell receptor (beta chain) showed up many times. Its antigen is not identified. Germline V gene data show CDR1 as MNHNS and CDR2 as SASEGT. V gave up 10 bases and J gave up 6 bases; unmatched junction bases: 8. CDR3 length equals 14 residues. The data were taken from a study of metastatic and nonmetastatic thyroid tumors. On the study more broadly: Where malignant and benign thyroid patients were concerned, repertoires were compared across blood and tumor or nodule tissue.

The entire patient cohort was treatment-naive prior to thyroid surgery. Whole-study findings and limits: Compared with benign nodules, malignant thyroid tumors were reported to have significantly higher TCR beta diversity in both blood and tumor.

Per the study methods: The study took CDR3 differences across clinicopathological groups and made a distant-metastasis classifier for papillary thyroid cancer from them. TCRdb re-called the PCR reads via MiXCR. For this entry, the V and J calls and clone size follow TCRdb and not the study's own pipeline. The sample contains 30,000 or so clones, around a sixth of which appear only once. Material: blood. The chain combines TRBV6-1 with TRBJ2-4, with TRBD1 matching over 11 bases. The sequence derives from a female donor with papillary thyroid cancer or a benign thyroid nodule (not recorded which). Some clones in this sample may be carry-over from other donors' samples. The CDR3 reads CATTDRGRVNIQYF. In DNA, the CDR3 is TGTGCCACCACGGACAGGGGGCGCGTAAACATTCAGTACTTC.